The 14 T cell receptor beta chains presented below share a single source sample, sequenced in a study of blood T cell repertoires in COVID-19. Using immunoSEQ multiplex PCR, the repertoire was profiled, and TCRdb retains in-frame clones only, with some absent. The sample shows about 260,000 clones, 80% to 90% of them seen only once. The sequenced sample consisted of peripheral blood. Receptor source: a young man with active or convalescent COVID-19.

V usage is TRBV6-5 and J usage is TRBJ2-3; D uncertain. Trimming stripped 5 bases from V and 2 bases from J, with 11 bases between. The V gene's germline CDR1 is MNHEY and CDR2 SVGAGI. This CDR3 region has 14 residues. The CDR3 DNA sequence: TGTGCCAGCAGTACCCCAGACTTCACAGATACGCAGTATTTT. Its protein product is CASSTPDFTDTQYF.

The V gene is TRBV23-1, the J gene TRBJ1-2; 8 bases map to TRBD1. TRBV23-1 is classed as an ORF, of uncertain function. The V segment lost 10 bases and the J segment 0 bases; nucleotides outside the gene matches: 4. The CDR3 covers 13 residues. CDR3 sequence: CANQDRANYGYTF. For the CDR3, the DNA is TGCGCCAATCAGGACAGGGCTAACTATGGCTACACCTTC.

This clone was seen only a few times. In DNA, the CDR3 is TGCGCCAGCATCTTCCCAGGGACAGGGGGCAACTATGGCTACACCTTC. It codes for CASIFPGTGGNYGYTF. The J gene is TRBJ1-2, the V gene TRBV5-1; 12 nucleotides line up with TRBD1. From germline, CDR1 is SGHRS and CDR2 YFSETQ. The ends lost 6 bases at V and 2 bases at J; junction bases unmatched: 8. The CDR3 is made up of 16 amino acids.

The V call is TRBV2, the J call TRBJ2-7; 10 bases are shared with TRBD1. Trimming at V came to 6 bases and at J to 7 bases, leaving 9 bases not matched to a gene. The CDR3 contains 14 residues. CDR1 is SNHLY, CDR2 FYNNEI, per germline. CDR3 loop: CASRLTGGAWEQYF. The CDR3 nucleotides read TGTGCCAGCAGGCTGACAGGGGGCGCTTGGGAGCAGTACTTC.

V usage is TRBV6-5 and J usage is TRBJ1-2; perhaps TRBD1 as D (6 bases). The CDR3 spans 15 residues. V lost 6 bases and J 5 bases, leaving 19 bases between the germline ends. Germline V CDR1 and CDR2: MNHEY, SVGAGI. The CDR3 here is CASSKQTGTPYGYTF. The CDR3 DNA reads TGTGCCAGCAGCAAACAGACAGGCACGCCTTATGGCTACACCTTC.

The CDR3: CASRPEVLNEQYF. The DNA for the CDR3 is TGTGCCAGCCGTCCCGAGGTCCTGAACGAGCAGTACTTC. This chain connects TRBV7-9 to TRBJ2-7; D gene ambiguous. CDR3 size: 13 residues. The V gene lost 8 bases and the J gene lost 5 bases, with 16 bases spanning the gap. Germline V gene data show CDR1 as SEHNR and CDR2 as FQNEAQ (reference sequence).

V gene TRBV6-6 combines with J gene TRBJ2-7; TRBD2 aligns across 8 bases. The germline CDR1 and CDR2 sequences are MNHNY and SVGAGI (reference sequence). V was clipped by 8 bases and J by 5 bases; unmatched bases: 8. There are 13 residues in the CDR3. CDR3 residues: CASAQTSDNEQYF. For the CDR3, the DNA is TGTGCCAGCGCACAGACTAGCGATAACGAGCAGTACTTC.

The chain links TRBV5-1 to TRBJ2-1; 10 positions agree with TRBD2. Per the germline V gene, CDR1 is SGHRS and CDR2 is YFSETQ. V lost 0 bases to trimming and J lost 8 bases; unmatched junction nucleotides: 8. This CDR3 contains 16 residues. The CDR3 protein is CASSLVLAGDGDEQFF. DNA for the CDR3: TGCGCCAGCAGCTTGGTTCTAGCGGGGGATGGGGATGAGCAGTTCTTC.

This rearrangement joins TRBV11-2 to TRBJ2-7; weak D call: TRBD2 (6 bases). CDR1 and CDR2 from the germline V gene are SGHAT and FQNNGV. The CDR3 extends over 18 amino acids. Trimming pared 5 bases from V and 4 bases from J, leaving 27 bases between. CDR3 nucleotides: TGTGCCAGCAGCCCCACAGGTGTATTGGGGGACTCCTGGTACGAGCAGTACTTC. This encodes CASSPTGVLGDSWYEQYF.

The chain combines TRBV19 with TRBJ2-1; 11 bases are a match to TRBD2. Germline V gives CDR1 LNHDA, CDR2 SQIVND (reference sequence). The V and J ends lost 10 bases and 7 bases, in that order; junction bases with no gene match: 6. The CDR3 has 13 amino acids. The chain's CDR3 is CATRLAGKNEQFF. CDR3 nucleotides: TGTGCCACCAGACTAGCGGGGAAGAATGAGCAGTTCTTC. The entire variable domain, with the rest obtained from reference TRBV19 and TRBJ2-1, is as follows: DGGITQSPKYLFRKEGQNVTLSCEQNLNHDAMYWYRQDPGQGLRLIYYSQIVNDFQKGDIAEGYSVSREKKESFPLTVTSAQKNPTAFYLCATRLAGKNEQFFGPGTRLTVL.

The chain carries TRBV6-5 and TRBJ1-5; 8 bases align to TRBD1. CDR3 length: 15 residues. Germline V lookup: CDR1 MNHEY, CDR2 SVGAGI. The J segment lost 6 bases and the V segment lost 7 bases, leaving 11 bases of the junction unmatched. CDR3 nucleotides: TGTGCCAGCACCCCGGCCGGGACAGGCACTCAGCCCCAGCATTTT. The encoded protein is CASTPAGTGTQPQHF.

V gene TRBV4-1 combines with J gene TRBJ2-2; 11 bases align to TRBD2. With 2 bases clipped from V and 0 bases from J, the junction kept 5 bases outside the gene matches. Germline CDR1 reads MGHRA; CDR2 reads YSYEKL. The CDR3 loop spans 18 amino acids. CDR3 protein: CASSQPSGGPANTGELFF. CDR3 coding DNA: TGCGCCAGCAGCCAACCTAGCGGGGGGCCCGCGAACACCGGGGAGCTGTTTTTT.

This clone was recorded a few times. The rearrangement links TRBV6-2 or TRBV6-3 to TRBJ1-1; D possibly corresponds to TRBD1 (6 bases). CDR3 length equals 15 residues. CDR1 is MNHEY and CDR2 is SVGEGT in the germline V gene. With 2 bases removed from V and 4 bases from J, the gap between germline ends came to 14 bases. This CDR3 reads CASSYARVRGTEAFF. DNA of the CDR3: TGTGCCAGCAGTTACGCCAGGGTCAGGGGCACTGAAGCTTTCTTT.

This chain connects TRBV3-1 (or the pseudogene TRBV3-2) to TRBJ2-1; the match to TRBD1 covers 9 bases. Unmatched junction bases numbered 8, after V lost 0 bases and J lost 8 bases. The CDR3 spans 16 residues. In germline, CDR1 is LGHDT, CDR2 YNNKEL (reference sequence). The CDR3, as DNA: TGTGCCAGCAGCCAAGAAAGAGGGACAGGGAACCATGAGCAGTTCTTC. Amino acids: CASSQERGTGNHEQFF.